Below are 8 T cell receptor beta chains sequenced from a single sample in a study of CD8 T cells in ankylosing spondylitis (dated by TCRdb to the late 2010s). Library preparation used 5' RACE. These reads were obtained on an Illumina HiSeq 2500. Through fastp at Q25 and MiXCR, TCRdb rebuilt clones from the public reads, retaining in-frame beta chains. Rows are unified per CDR3 protein, each entry keeping the most common DNA and genes. Recorded for this sample are around 40,000 distinct CDR3 sequences; roughly 2.5% of them occurred a single time. 4.6% of the sample is held by the ten biggest clonotypes. Sample: blood, either unsorted or a sorted T cell fraction (not recorded which). Source of these receptors: a male donor with ankylosing spondylitis or in good health (not recorded which).

This clonotype occurred many times. The chain uses TRBV9 and TRBJ2-1, with D possibly TRBD2 on 7 matching bases. The CDR3 loop spans 16 amino acids. The germline gives CDR1 SGDLS, CDR2 YYNGEE. The V end lost 0 bases, the J end lost 2 bases, and 12 bases lay between the germline ends. The CDR3 loop reads CASSVGGGGAYNEQFF. DNA of the CDR3: TGTGCCAGCAGCGTAGGGGGCGGGGGCGCCTACAATGAGCAGTTCTTC. The whole variable domain, remainder taken from reference TRBV9 and TRBJ2-1, is DSGVTQTPKHLITATGQRVTLRCSPRSGDLSVYWYQQSLDQGLQFLIQYYNGEERAKGNILERFSAQQFPDLHSELNLSSLELGDSALYFCASSVGGGGAYNEQFFGPGTRLTVL.

This clonotype was observed at least ten times. The CDR3 is CASSATLAGVGNEQYF. DNA of the CDR3: TGTGCCAGCAGCGCCACGCTAGCGGGAGTAGGCAACGAGCAGTACTTC. V gene TRBV9 combines with J gene TRBJ2-7, with TRBD2 identical over 10 bases. V was pared by 3 bases and J by 5 bases, with 11 bases of the junction left unmatched. This CDR3 has 16 residues. Germline CDR1 SGDLS, CDR2 YYNGEE.

The sample holds many counts of this clonotype. V gene TRBV9 combines with J gene TRBJ1-5; the match to TRBD1 covers 10 bases. Germline values: CDR1 SGDLS, CDR2 YYNGEE. The CDR3 covers 15 residues. J gave up 2 bases and V 3 bases, and 2 bases lay outside the gene matches. CDR3 sequence (DNA): TGTGCCAGCAGCGCGGGGACAGGGGGCAATCAGCCCCAGCATTTT. Amino acid sequence: CASSAGTGGNQPQHF.

This clonotype was recorded at least ten times. J is TRBJ2-2 and V is TRBV9, with 7 nucleotides matching TRBD2. The CDR3 has 16 residues. The ends lost 3 bases at V and 6 bases at J; junction bases unmatched: 11. Germline values: CDR1 SGDLS, CDR2 YYNGEE. CDR3: CASSALGGSYAGELFF. The CDR3 DNA is TGTGCCAGCAGCGCCCTGGGAGGGAGTTACGCCGGGGAGCTGTTTTTT.

This clonotype was detected many times. This rearrangement joins TRBV9 to TRBJ2-1; 11 bases fit TRBD2. With 0 bases clipped from V and 8 bases from J, the junction kept 4 bases outside the gene matches. CDR1 and CDR2 (germline): SGDLS, YYNGEE. This CDR3 has 15 amino acids. The CDR3 DNA sequence: TGTGCCAGCAGCGTAGGTACTAGCGGGAGTTATGAGCAGTTCTTC. This gives the protein CASSVGTSGSYEQFF.

This clonotype was counted ten times or more. The chain employs TRBV9 and TRBJ1-2, with 8 bases identical to TRBD1. J lost 7 bases, V lost 0 bases, and 8 bases had no gene match. The CDR3 covers 15 residues. Germline V gives CDR1 SGDLS, CDR2 YYNGEE. CDR3 nucleotide sequence: TGTGCCAGCAGCGTAGCATCACAGGGGGTCCGTGGCTACACCTTC. This encodes CASSVASQGVRGYTF. The full variable domain, rest sourced from reference TRBV9 and TRBJ1-2, is DSGVTQTPKHLITATGQRVTLRCSPRSGDLSVYWYQQSLDQGLQFLIQYYNGEERAKGNILERFSAQQFPDLHSELNLSSLELGDSALYFCASSVASQGVRGYTFGSGTRLTVV.

The sample holds many counts of this clonotype. This chain connects TRBV9 to TRBJ2-1, with TRBD2 identical over 12 bases. The V gene end was trimmed by 5 bases and the J gene end by 12 bases; junction bases not matched to a gene: 9. Looked up from germline, CDR1 is SGDLS and CDR2 is YYNGEE. CDR3 length equals 14 residues. CDR3 coding DNA: TGTGCCAGCAGGCCGACTAGCGGGAGCCCGAGGCAGTTCTTC. This sequence encodes CASRPTSGSPRQFF.

This clonotype has at least ten counts. This rearrangement joins TRBV9 to TRBJ2-2, with 7 bases identical to TRBD2. V lost 4 bases and J lost 1; bases outside the gene matches: 7. This CDR3 contains 16 residues. Per germline, CDR1 SGDLS and CDR2 YYNGEE. Written as DNA, the CDR3 is TGTGCCAGCAGCCCCCTCAGCGGGATGAACACCGGGGAGCTGTTTTTT. Residues: CASSPLSGMNTGELFF.